These T cell receptor beta chains were read from a single sample in a study of response to subunit inactivated influenza vaccine. TCRdb analysed the RT-PCR reads with MiXCR anew, one entry per CDR3 protein. The sample has around 710,000 distinct CDR3 sequences; roughly 14% are singletons. This specimen was PBMCs from blood, taken less than 15 days before vaccination. These TCRs come from a man over 45 who received an inactivated influenza vaccine. The CDR3 runs from the conserved cysteine through the conserved F or W. The order of the fields is V gene, clone size, CDR3 protein. Only some rows state a clone size, as once, few, many or a class for expanded clones.

V gene: TRBV12-3/TRBV12-4; clone size: few; CDR3 protein: CASSFGTGTLYAYGELFF
V gene: TRBV6-2/TRBV6-3; clone size: NA; CDR3 protein: CASTGTPASPLHF
V gene: TRBV7-2; clone size: few; CDR3 protein: CASRRVGTEPGELFF
V gene: TRBV5-6; clone size: NA; CDR3 protein: CASSLGGVLYEQYF
V gene: TRBV27; clone size: few; CDR3 protein: CASSTFKRPSYEQYF
V gene: TRBV5-4; clone size: NA; CDR3 protein: CASSSLGTLNTGELFF
V gene: TRBV7-7; clone size: few; CDR3 protein: CASSLGQGGHEQFF
V gene: TRBV6-1; clone size: NA; CDR3 protein: CASARPGQGNEQYF
V gene: TRBV7-9; clone size: few; CDR3 protein: CASSLRGGAVNEQFF
V gene: TRBV7-2; clone size: NA; CDR3 protein: CASTTGRGDYEQYF
V gene: TRBV30; clone size: few; CDR3 protein: CAWSVLNEQFF
V gene: TRBV5-1; clone size: few; CDR3 protein: CASSLARESTEAFF
V gene: TRBV18; clone size: NA; CDR3 protein: CASSPTRLLNGDIQYF
V gene: TRBV25-1; clone size: NA; CDR3 protein: CASIPTGGTGEKLFF
V gene: TRBV25-1; clone size: NA; CDR3 protein: CASSVSAGTEQYF
V gene: TRBV7-6; clone size: few; CDR3 protein: CASSLASGYQYF
V gene: TRBV13; clone size: few; CDR3 protein: CASRLRLGQATGELFF
V gene: TRBV12-3/TRBV12-4; clone size: NA; CDR3 protein: CASSPPGQSNQPQHF
V gene: TRBV24-1; clone size: few; CDR3 protein: CATMAPNTGELFF
V gene: TRBV7-6; clone size: NA; CDR3 protein: CASSPTGSSSYEQYF
V gene: TRBV9; clone size: few; CDR3 protein: CASSVEGDTEAFF